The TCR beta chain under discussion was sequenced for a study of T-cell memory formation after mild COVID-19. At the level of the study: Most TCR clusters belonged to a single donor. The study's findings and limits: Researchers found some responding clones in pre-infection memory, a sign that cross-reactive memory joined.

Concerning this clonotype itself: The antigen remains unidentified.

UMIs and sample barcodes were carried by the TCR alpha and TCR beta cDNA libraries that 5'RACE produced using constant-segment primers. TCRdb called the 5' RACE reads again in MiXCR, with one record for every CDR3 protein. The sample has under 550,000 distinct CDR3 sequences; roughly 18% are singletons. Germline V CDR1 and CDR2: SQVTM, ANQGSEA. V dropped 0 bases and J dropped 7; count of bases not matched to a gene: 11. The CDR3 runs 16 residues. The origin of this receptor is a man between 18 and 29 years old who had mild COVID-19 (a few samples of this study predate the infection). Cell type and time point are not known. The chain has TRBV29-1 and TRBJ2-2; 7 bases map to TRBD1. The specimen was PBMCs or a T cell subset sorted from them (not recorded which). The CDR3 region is CSVEDRQGVIGGELFF. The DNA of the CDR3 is TGCAGCGTTGAAGATCGGCAGGGGGTTATTGGCGGGGAGCTGTTTTTT.